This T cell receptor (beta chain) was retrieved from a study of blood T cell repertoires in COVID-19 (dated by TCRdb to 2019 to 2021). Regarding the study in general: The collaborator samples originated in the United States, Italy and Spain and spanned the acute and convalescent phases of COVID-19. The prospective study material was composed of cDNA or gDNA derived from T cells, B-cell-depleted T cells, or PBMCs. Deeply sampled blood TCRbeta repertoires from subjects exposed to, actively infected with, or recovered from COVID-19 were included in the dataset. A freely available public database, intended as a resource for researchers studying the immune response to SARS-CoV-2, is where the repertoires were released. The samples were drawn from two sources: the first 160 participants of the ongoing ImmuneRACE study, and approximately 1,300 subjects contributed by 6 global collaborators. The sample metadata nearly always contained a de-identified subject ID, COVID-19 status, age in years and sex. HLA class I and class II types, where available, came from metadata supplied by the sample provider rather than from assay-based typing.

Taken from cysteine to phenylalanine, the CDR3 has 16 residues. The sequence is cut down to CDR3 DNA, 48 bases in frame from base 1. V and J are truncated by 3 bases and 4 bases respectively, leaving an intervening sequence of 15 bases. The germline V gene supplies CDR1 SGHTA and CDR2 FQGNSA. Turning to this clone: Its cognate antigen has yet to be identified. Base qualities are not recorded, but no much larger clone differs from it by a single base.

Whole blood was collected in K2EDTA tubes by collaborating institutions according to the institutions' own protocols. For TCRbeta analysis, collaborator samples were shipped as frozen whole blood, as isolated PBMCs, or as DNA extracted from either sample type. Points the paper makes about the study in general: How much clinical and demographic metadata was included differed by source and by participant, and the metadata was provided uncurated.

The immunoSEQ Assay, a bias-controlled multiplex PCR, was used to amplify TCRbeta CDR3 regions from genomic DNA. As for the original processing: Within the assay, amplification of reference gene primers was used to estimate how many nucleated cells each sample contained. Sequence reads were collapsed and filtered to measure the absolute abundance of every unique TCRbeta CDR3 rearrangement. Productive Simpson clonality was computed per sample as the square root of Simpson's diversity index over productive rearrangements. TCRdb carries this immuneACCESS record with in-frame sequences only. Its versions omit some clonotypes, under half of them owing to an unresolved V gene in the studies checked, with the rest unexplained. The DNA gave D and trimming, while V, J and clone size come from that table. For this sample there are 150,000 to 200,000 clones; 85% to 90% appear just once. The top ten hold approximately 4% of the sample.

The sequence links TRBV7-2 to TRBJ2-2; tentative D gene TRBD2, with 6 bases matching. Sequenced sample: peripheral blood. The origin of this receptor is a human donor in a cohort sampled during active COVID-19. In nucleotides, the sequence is TGTGCCAGCAGCTTCGGGGGACGAGGCGGCACCGGGGAGCTGTTTTTT. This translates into CASSFGGRGGTGELFF.